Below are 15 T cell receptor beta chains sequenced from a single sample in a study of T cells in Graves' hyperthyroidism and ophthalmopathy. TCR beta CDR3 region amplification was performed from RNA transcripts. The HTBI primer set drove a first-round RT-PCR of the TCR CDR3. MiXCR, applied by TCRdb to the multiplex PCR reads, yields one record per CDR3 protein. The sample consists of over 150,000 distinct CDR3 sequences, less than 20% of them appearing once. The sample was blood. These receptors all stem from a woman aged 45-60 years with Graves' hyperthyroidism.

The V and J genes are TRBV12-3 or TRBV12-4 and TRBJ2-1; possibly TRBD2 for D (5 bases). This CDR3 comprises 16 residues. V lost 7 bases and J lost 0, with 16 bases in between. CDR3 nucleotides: TGTGCCAGCACCCTTGGTGGGAGTTCCTCCTACAATGAGCAGTTCTTC. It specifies CASTLGGSSSYNEQFF.

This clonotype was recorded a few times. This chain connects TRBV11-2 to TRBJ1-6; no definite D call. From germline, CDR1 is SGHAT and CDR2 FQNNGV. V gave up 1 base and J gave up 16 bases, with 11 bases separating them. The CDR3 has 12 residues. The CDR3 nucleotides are TGTGCCAGCAGCTTAGGACGGATCGAACTCCACTTT. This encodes CASSLGRIELHF.

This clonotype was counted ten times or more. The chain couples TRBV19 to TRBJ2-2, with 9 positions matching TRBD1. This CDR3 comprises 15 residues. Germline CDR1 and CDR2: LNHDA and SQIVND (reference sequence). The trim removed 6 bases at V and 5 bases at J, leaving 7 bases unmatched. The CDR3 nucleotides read TGTGCCAGTAGCAGGACAGGGGTTTTGACCGGGGAGCTGTTTTTT. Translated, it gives CASSRTGVLTGELFF.

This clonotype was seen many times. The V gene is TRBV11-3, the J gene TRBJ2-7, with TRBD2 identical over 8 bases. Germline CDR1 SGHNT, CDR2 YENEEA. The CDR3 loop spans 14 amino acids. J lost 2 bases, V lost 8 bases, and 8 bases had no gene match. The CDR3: CASGAGGVTYEQYF. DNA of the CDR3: TGTGCCAGCGGCGCCGGGGGGGTGACCTACGAGCAGTACTTC.

In nucleotides, the CDR3 is TGCGCCAGCAGCCAGAGGGACTATGGCTACACCTTC. As protein: CASSQRDYGYTF. V is TRBV4-1 and J is TRBJ1-2; no firm D call. With 3 bases removed from V and 3 bases from J, the gap between germline ends came to 5 bases. Per germline, CDR1 MGHRA and CDR2 YSYEKL. CDR3 length: 12 amino acids.

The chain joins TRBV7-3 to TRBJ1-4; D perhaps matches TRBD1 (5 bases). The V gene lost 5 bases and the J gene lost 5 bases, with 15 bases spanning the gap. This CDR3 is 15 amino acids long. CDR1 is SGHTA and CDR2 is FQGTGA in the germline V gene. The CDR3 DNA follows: TGTGCCAGCAGCCCCACCGGCAGGGCCAATGAAAAACTGTTTTTT. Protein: CASSPTGRANEKLFF.

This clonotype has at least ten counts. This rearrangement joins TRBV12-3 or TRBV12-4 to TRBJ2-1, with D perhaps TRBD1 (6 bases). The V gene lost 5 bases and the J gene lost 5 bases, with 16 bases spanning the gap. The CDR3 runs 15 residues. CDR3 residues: CASSRAPQGNNEQFF. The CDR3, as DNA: TGTGCCAGCAGTCGAGCCCCCCAGGGGAACAATGAGCAGTTCTTC.

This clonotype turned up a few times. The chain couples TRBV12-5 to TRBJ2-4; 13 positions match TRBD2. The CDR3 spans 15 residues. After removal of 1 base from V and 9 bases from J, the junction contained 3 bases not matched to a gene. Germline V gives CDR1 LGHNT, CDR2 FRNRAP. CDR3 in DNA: TGTGCTAGTGGTTTGGGGACTAGCGGGAGCGGCATTCAGTACTTC. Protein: CASGLGTSGSGIQYF.

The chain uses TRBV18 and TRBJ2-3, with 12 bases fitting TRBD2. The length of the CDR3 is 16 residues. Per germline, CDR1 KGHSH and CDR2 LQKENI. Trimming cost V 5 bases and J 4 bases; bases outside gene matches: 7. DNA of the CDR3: TGTGCCAGCTCATCCCGGACTAGCGGGACCCCAGATACGCAGTATTTT. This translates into CASSSRTSGTPDTQYF. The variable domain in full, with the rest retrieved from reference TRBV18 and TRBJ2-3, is NAGVMQNPRHLVRRRGQEARLRCSPMKGHSHVYWYRQLPEEGLKFMVYLQKENIIDESGMPKERFSAEFPKEGPSILRIQQVVRGDSAAYFCASSSRTSGTPDTQYFGPGTRLTVL.

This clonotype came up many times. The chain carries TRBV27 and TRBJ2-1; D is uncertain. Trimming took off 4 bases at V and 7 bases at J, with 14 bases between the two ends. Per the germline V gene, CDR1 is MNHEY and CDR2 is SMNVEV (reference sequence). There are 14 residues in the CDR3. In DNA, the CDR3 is TGTGCCAGCAGTTGGCGGAGAACTGGGAATGAGCAGTTCTTC. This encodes CASSWRRTGNEQFF.

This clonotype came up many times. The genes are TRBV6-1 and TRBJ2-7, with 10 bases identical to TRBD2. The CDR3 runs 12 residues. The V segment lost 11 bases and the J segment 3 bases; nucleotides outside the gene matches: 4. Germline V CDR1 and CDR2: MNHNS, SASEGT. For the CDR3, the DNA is TGTGCCGGGGGGACTAGCGTCTACGAGCAGTACTTC. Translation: CAGGTSVYEQYF.

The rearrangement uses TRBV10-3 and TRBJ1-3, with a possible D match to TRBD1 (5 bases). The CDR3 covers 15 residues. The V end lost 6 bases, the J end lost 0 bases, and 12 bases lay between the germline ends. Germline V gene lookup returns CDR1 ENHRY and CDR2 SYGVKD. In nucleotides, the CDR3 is TGTGCCATCAGCACCGGAGGGGTCTCTGGAAACACCATATATTTT. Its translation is CAISTGGVSGNTIYF.

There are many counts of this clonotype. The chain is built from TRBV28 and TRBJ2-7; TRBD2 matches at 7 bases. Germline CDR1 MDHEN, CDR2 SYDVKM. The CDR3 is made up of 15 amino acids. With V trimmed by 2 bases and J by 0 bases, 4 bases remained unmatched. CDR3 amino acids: CASSLGGRSSYEQYF. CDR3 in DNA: TGTGCCAGCAGTTTAGGCGGGAGAAGCTCCTACGAGCAGTACTTC.

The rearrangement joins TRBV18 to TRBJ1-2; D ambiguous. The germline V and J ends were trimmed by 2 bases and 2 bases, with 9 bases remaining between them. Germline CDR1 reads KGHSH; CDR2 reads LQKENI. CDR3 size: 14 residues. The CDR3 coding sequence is TGTGCCAGCTCACCAGGACCGAGAAACTATGGCTACACCTTC. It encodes CASSPGPRNYGYTF.

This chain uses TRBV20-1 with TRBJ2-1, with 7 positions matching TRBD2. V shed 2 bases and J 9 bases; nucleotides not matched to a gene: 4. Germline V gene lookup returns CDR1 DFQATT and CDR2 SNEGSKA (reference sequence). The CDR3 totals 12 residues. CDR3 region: CSARNPGGEQFF. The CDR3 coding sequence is TGCAGTGCTAGAAATCCGGGGGGTGAGCAGTTCTTC.